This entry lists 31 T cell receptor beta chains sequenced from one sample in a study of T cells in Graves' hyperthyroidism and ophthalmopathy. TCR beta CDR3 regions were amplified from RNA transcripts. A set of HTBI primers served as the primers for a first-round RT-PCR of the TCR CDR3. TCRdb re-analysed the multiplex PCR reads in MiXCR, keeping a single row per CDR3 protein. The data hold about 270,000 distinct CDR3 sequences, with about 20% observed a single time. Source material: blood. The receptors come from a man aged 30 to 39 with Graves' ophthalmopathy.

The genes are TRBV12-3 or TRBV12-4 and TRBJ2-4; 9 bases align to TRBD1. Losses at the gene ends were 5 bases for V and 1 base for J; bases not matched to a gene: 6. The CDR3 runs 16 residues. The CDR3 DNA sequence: TGTGCCAGCAGTCAGGGACAGGGACCTGCCAAAAACATTCAGTACTTC. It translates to CASSQGQGPAKNIQYF.

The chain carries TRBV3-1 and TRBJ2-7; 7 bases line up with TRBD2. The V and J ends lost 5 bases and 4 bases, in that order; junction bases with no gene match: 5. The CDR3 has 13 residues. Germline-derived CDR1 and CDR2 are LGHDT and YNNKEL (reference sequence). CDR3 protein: CASSGGSRYEQYF. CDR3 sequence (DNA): TGTGCCAGCAGCGGCGGGAGTAGGTACGAGCAGTACTTC.

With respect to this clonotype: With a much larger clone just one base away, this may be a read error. CDR3 coding DNA: TGTGCCAACCATCGCAGGTTTGGGACAGGCATCGGCGAGCAGTACTTC. It codes for CANHRRFGTGIGEQYF. The chain carries TRBV6-1 and TRBJ2-7, with TRBD1 matching 8 bases. V lost 10 bases, J lost 6 bases, and 20 bases stayed unmatched. CDR1 and CDR2 from the germline V gene are MNHNS and SASEGT. The CDR3 is 16 residues long.

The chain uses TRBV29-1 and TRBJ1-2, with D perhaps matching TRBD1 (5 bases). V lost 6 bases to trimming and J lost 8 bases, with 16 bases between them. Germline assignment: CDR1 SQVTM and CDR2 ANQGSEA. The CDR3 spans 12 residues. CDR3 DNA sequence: TGCAGCGTGACACAGACACAGGAGGGCTACACCTTC. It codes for CSVTQTQEGYTF.

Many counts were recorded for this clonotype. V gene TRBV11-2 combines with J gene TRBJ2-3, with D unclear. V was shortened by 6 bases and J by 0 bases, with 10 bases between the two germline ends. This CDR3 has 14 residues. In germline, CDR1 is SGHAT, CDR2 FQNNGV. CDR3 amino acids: CASSPGPSTDTQYF. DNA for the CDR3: TGTGCCAGCAGTCCCGGACCCAGCACAGATACGCAGTATTTT. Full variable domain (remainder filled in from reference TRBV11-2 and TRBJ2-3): EAGVAQSPRYKIIEKRQSVAFWCNPISGHATLYWYQQILGQGPKLLIQFQNNGVVDDSQLPKDRFSAERLKGVDSTLKIQPAKLEDSAVYLCASSPGPSTDTQYFGPGTRLTVL.

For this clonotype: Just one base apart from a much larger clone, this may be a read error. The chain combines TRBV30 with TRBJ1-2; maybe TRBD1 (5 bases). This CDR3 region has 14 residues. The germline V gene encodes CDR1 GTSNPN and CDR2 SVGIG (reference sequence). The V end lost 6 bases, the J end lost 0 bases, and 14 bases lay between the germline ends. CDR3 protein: CACILPGANYGYTF. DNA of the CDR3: TGTGCCTGCATCCTCCCGGGGGCTAACTATGGCTACACCTTC.

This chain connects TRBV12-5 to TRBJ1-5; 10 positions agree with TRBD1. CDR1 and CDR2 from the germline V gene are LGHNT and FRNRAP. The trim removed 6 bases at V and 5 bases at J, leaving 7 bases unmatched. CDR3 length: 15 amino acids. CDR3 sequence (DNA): TGTGCTAGTGGGGGGGGACAGGGGCCTTATCAGCCCCAGCATTTT. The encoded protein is CASGGGQGPYQPQHF.

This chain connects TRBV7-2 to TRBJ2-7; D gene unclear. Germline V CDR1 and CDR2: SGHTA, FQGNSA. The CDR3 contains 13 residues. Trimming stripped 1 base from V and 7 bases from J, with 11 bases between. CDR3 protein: CASSLGGSTEQYF. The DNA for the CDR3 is TGTGCCAGCAGCTTAGGAGGTAGCACGGAGCAGTACTTC.

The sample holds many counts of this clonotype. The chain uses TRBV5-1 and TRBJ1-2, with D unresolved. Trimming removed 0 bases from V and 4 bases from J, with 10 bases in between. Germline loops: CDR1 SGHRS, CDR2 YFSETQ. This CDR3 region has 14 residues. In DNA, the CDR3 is TGCGCCAGCAGCTTGGAAGTGACAAGCTATGGCTACACCTTC. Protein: CASSLEVTSYGYTF.

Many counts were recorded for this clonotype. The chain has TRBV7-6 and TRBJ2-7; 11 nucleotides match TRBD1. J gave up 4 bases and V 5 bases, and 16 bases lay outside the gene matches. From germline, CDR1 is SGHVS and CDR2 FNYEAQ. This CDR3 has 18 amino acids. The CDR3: CASSRSTFRTGGGYEQYF. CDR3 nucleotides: TGTGCCAGCAGCCGCTCCACCTTCCGGACAGGGGGCGGGTACGAGCAGTACTTC. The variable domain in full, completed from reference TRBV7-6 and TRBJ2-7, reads GAGVSQSPRYKVTKRGQDVALRCDPISGHVSLYWYRQALGQGPEFLTYFNYEAQQDKSGLPNDRFSAERPEGSISTLTIQRTEQRDSAMYRCASSRSTFRTGGGYEQYFGPGTRLTVT.

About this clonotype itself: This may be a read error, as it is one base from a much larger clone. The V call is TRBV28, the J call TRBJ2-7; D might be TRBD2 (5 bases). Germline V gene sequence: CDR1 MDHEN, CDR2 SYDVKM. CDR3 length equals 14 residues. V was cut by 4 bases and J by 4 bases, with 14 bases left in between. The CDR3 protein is CASSSRRGPYEQYF. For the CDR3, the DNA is TGTGCCAGCAGTTCACGGAGAGGGCCGTACGAGCAGTACTTC.

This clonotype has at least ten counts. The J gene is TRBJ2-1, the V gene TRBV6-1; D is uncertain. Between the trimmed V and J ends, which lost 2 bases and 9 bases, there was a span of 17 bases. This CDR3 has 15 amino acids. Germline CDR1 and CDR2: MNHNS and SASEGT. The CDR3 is CASSERPTKWGEQFF. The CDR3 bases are TGTGCCAGCAGTGAACGGCCAACTAAGTGGGGTGAGCAGTTCTTC.

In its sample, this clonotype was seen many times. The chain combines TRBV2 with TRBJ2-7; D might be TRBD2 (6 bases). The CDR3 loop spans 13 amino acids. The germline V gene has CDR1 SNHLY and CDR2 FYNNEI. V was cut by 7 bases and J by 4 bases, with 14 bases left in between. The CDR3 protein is CASTRTNLYEQYF. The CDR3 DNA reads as TGTGCCAGCACCAGGACTAACCTTTACGAGCAGTACTTC.

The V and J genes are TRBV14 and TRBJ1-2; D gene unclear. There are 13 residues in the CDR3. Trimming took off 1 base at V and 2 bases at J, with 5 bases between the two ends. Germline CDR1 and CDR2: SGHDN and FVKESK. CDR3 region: CASSQGENYGYTF. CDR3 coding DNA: TGTGCCAGCAGCCAAGGGGAGAACTATGGCTACACCTTC.

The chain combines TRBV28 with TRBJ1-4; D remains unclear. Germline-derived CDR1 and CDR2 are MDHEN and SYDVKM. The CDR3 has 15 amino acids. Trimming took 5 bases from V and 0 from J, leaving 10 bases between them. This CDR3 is CASSPHSATNEKLFF. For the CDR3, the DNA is TGTGCCAGCAGTCCGCACAGCGCAACTAATGAAAAACTGTTTTTT.

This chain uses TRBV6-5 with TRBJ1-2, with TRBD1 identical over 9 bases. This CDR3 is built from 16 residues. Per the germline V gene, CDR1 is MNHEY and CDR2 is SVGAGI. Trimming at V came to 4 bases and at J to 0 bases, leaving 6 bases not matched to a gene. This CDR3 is CASSSGQGAPNYGYTF. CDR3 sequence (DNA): TGTGCCAGCAGTTCGGGACAGGGCGCTCCTAACTATGGCTACACCTTC.

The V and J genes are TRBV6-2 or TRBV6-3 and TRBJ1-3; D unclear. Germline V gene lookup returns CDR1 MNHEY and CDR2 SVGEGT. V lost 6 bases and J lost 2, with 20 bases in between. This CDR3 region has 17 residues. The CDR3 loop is CASSTAKFGYTGNTIYF. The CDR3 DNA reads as TGTGCCAGCAGCACCGCTAAATTTGGTTATACTGGAAACACCATATATTTT.

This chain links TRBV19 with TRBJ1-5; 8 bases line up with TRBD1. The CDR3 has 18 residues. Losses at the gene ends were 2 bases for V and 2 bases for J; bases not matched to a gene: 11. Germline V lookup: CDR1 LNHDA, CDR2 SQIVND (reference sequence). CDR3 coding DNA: TGTGCCAGTAGTATATTTTTGGGTTGGGGACAGGGCAATCAGCCCCAGCATTTT. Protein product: CASSIFLGWGQGNQPQHF.

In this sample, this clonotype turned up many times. As DNA, the CDR3 is TGTGCCAGCACATCGGGACAGGGGGTCCGTTCACCCCTCCACTTT. Amino acid sequence: CASTSGQGVRSPLHF. The V call is TRBV6-2 or TRBV6-3, the J call TRBJ1-6, with TRBD1 identical over 11 bases. Germline V lookup: CDR1 MNHEY, CDR2 SVGEGT. This CDR3 is 15 amino acids long. The V gene end was trimmed by 7 bases and the J gene end by 9 bases; junction bases not matched to a gene: 8.

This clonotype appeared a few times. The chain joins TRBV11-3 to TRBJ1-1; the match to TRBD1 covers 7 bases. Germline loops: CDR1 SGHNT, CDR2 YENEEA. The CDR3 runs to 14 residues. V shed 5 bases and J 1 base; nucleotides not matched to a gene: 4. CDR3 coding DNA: TGTGCCAGCAGCGCTCACAGGGGGAACACTGAAGCTTTCTTT. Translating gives CASSAHRGNTEAFF.

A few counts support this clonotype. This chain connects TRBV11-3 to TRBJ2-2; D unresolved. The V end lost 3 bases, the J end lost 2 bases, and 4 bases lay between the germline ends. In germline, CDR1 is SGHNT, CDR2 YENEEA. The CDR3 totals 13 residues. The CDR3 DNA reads TGTGCCAGCAGCTTGAAAAACACCGGGGAGCTGTTTTTT. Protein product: CASSLKNTGELFF. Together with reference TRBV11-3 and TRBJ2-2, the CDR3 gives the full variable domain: EAGVVQSPRYKIIEKKQPVAFWCNPISGHNTLYWYLQNLGQGPELLIRYENEEAVDDSQLPKDRFSAERLKGVDSTLKIQPAELGDSAVYLCASSLKNTGELFFGEGSRLTVL.

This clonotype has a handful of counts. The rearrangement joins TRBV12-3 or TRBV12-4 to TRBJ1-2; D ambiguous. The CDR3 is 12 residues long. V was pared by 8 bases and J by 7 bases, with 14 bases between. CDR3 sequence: CASARIESGYTF. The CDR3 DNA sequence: TGTGCCAGCGCCCGCATAGAAAGTGGCTACACCTTC.

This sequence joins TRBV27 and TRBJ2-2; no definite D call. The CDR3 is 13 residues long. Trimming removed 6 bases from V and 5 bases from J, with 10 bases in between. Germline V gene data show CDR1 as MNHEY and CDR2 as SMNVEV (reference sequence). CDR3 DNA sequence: TGTGCCAGCAGAAAGGACCAAACCGGGGAGCTGTTTTTT. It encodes CASRKDQTGELFF.

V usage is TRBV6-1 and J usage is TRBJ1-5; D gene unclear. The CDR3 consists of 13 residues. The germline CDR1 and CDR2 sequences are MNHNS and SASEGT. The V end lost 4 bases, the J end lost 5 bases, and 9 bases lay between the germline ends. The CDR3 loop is CASSASPDQPQHF. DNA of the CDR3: TGTGCCAGCAGTGCTAGCCCAGATCAGCCCCAGCATTTT.

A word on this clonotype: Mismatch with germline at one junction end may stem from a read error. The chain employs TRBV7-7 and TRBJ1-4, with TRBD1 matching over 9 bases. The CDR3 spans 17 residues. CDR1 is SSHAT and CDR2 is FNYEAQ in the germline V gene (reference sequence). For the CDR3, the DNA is TGTGCTAGCAGCTTAGGGGGGGTGTCGGGACAGGGCCCAAAACTGTTTTTT. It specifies CASSLGGVSGQGPKLFF.

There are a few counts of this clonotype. The DNA for the CDR3 is TGTGCCAGCAGAAGGGACAGCCAAGAGTCACCCCTCCACTTT. Translation gives CASRRDSQESPLHF. This chain joins TRBV6-1 and TRBJ1-6; TRBD1 aligns across 7 bases. V was clipped by 6 bases and J by 10 bases; unmatched bases: 9. The CDR3 has 14 amino acids. The germline CDR1 and CDR2 sequences are MNHNS and SASEGT.

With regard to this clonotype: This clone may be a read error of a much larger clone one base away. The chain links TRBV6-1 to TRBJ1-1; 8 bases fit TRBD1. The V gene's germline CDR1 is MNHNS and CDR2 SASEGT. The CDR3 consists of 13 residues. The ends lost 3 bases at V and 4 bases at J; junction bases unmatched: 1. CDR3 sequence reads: CASSDQGATEAFF. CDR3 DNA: TGTGCCAGCAGTGACCAGGGGGCCACTGAAGCTTTCTTT.

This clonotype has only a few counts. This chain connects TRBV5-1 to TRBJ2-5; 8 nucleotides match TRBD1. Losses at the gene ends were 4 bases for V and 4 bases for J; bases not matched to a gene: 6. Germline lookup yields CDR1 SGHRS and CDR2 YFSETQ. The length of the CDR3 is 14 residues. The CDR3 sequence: CASSGGQGGETQYF. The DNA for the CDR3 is TGCGCCAGCAGCGGCGGACAGGGAGGAGAGACCCAGTACTTC. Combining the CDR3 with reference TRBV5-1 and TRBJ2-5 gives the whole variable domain KAGVTQTPRYLIKTRGQQVTLSCSPISGHRSVSWYQQTPGQGLQFLFEYFSETQRNKGNFPGRFSGRQFSNSRSEMNVSTLELGDSALYLCASSGGQGGETQYFGPGTRLLVL.

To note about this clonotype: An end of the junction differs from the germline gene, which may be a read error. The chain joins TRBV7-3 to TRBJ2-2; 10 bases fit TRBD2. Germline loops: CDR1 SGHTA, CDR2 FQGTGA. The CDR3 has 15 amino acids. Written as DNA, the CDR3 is TGTGCCAGCAGCCCAAGCGGGAGGGCCCACGGGGAGCTGCTTTTT. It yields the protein CASSPSGRAHGELLF.

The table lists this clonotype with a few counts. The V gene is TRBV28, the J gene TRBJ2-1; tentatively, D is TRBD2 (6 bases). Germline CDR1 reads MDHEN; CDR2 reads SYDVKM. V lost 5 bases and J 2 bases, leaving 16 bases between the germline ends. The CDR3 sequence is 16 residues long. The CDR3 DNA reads TGTGCCAGCAGTCTCGGGAGCTCTTGGACCTACAATGAGCAGTTCTTC. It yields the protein CASSLGSSWTYNEQFF.

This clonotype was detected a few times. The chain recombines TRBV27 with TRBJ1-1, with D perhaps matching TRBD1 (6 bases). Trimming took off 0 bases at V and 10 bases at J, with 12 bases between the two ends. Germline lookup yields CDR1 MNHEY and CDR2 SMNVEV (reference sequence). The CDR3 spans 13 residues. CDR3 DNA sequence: TGTGCCAGCAGTTTATCGGGGGGGCCTGGAGCTTTCTTT. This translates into CASSLSGGPGAFF.